These 19 T cell receptor beta chains were all obtained from the same sample, sequenced in a study of shared clonotypes between healthy human individuals. Generated by immunoSEQ multiplex PCR, the TCRdb table keeps only in-frame clones and is missing some. The data hold fewer than 2.5 million clones, with under 95% observed a single time. The sample taken for sequencing was naive CD4+ T cells from PBMCs. Stated subset: CD45RA+ positively selected. The source of these receptors is a man younger than 35 in good health. Some clones in this sample may be carry-over from other donors' samples.

The chain has TRBV19 and TRBJ2-5; D possibly corresponds to TRBD1 (5 bases). Germline V lookup: CDR1 LNHDA, CDR2 SQIVND (reference sequence). Trimming took off 3 bases at V and 5 bases at J, with 10 bases between the two ends. The CDR3 runs 13 residues. CDR3 residues: CASSILGPETQYF. CDR3 DNA sequence: TGTGCCAGTAGTATTTTGGGGCCGGAGACCCAGTACTTC.

V and J are TRBV7-6 and TRBJ1-1; D may be TRBD1 (6 bases). The germline V and J ends were trimmed by 1 base and 11 bases, with 17 bases remaining between them. Germline V lookup: CDR1 SGHVS, CDR2 FNYEAQ. This CDR3 is 14 amino acids long. CDR3 coding DNA: TGTGCCAGCAGCTTAGTTGGAGGAGGGGGTTTGGCTTTCTTT. This sequence encodes CASSLVGGGGLAFF. Complete variable domain (other parts from reference TRBV7-6 and TRBJ1-1): GAGVSQSPRYKVTKRGQDVALRCDPISGHVSLYWYRQALGQGPEFLTYFNYEAQQDKSGLPNDRFSAERPEGSISTLTIQRTEQRDSAMYRCASSLVGGGGLAFFGQGTRLTVV.

The J gene is TRBJ2-7, the V gene TRBV27, with 9 bases lining up with TRBD1. The ends lost 4 bases at V and 7 bases at J; junction bases unmatched: 14. This CDR3 spans 16 amino acids. Per the germline V gene, CDR1 is MNHEY and CDR2 is SMNVEV (reference sequence). The CDR3 is CASSSPSGTGSREQYF. The CDR3 DNA sequence: TGTGCCAGCAGTTCGCCTTCCGGGACAGGGTCGAGAGAGCAGTACTTC.

V is TRBV28 and J is TRBJ1-5; D is undetermined. The CDR3 length is 15 residues. Germline CDR1 is MDHEN and CDR2 is SYDVKM. Trimming removed 1 base from V and 7 bases from J, with 14 bases in between. The CDR3: CASSLLGRWTQPQHF. The CDR3 coding sequence is TGTGCCAGCAGTTTATTGGGCAGGTGGACGCAGCCCCAGCATTTT.

The chain's CDR3 is CASSLVLGLAGEGEQFF. The CDR3 bases are TGTGCCAGCAGCTTAGTGCTCGGACTAGCGGGAGAGGGGGAGCAGTTCTTC. The chain employs TRBV11-2 and TRBJ2-1, with 13 positions matching TRBD2. The V gene end was trimmed by 1 base and the J gene end by 10 bases; junction bases not matched to a gene: 10. The CDR3 runs to 17 residues. Per the germline V gene, CDR1 is SGHAT and CDR2 is FQNNGV.

This chain uses TRBV18 with TRBJ1-2; 10 bases agree with TRBD1. Germline CDR1 is KGHSH and CDR2 is LQKENI. V lost 3 bases and J lost 11; bases outside the gene matches: 12. The CDR3 covers 15 residues. This CDR3 is CASSPFPGTGDAYTF. CDR3 bases: TGTGCCAGCTCACCCTTCCCCGGGACAGGGGACGCATACACCTTC.

For this clone: A read error may produce the germline difference seen at one junction end. V usage is TRBV6-1 and J usage is TRBJ2-3; D possibly uses TRBD1 or TRBD2 (5 bases each). The CDR3 covers 15 residues. Germline CDR1 is MNHNS and CDR2 is SASEGT. The CDR3 DNA reads as TGTGCCATCAGTAAGGGGACGTTCAGCACAGATACGCAGTATTTT. It specifies CAISKGTFSTDTQYF.

V gene TRBV10-3 combines with J gene TRBJ1-1; tentatively, D is TRBD1 (5 bases). The length of the CDR3 is 15 residues. Germline V CDR1 and CDR2: ENHRY, SYGVKD. Trimming left V 2 bases short and J 1 base short, with 11 bases between. This chain's CDR3 is CAISEEPQGNTEAFF. The CDR3 nucleotides read TGTGCCATCAGTGAGGAACCGCAGGGGAACACTGAAGCTTTCTTT.

The V call is TRBV7-9, the J call TRBJ2-1; 11 bases map to TRBD2. Germline CDR1 is SEHNR and CDR2 is FQNEAQ (reference sequence). This CDR3 region has 15 residues. The J segment lost 7 bases and the V segment lost 8 bases, leaving 10 bases of the junction unmatched. The CDR3 reads CASQLTSGSLNEQFF. CDR3 nucleotides: TGTGCCAGCCAATTAACTAGCGGGAGTTTGAATGAGCAGTTCTTC.

This sequence joins TRBV7-9 and TRBJ2-7; the D gene is possibly TRBD1 (6 bases). V gave up 5 bases and J gave up 5 bases, with 13 bases separating them. CDR1 SEHNR and CDR2 FQNEAQ come from the germline V gene (reference sequence). The CDR3 covers 13 residues. The CDR3 coding sequence is TGTGCCAGCAGCATCAGGACAGTCCACGAGCAGTACTTC. Residues: CASSIRTVHEQYF.

Only one count was recorded for this clone. The chain employs TRBV11-3 and TRBJ2-2; D perhaps matches TRBD1 (6 bases). This CDR3 is built from 15 residues. Deletions cut 0 bases from V and 1 base from J, with 6 bases between. In germline, CDR1 is SGHNT, CDR2 YENEEA. In nucleotides, the CDR3 is TGTGCCAGCAGCTTAGAACAGGGGAACACCGGGGAGCTGTTTTTT. As protein: CASSLEQGNTGELFF.

The V gene is TRBV11-2, the J gene TRBJ2-3, with D maybe TRBD1 (6 bases). The V and J ends lost 1 base and 13 bases respectively, with 12 bases between them. Looked up from germline, CDR1 is SGHAT and CDR2 is FQNNGV. The CDR3 sequence is 12 residues long. CDR3 DNA sequence: TGTGCCAGCAGCTTAGTAACAGGGCCGGAGTATTTT. Translation gives CASSLVTGPEYF.

The rearrangement links TRBV14 to TRBJ2-1; the match to TRBD2 covers 10 bases. V lost 2 bases and J lost 5; bases outside the gene matches: 15. The V gene's germline CDR1 is SGHDN and CDR2 FVKESK. The CDR3 totals 19 residues. The CDR3 bases are TGTGCCAGCAGCCAAAGACGCGGACTAGCGGAGGGAGTAAACAATGAGCAGTTCTTC. Its translation: CASSQRRGLAEGVNNEQFF.

Comments on this clone: This sample includes further DNA sequences coding for the same CDR3. This chain connects TRBV6-5 to TRBJ2-7, with D hard to call. Deletions cut 0 bases from V and 1 base from J, with 7 bases between. The CDR3 totals 14 residues. Germline CDR1 is MNHEY and CDR2 is SVGAGI. CDR3 sequence reads: CASSYSRRSYEQYF. CDR3 nucleotides: TGTGCCAGCAGTTACTCGAGAAGATCCTACGAGCAGTACTTC.

V gene TRBV4-1 combines with J gene TRBJ2-2, with D uncertain. CDR1 MGHRA and CDR2 YSYEKL come from the germline V gene. Deletions cut 4 bases from V and 6 bases from J, with 12 bases between. The CDR3 has 14 amino acids. DNA for the CDR3: TGCGCCAGCAGCCTATTGATGGAGTCCGGGGAGCTGTTTTTT. It is translated as CASSLLMESGELFF.

This clone was picked up a small number of times. This rearrangement joins TRBV7-3 to TRBJ2-5; 10 bases are a match to TRBD2. The germline gives CDR1 SGHTA, CDR2 FQGTGA. V was clipped by 5 bases and J by 3 bases; unmatched bases: 0. The CDR3 totals 13 residues. CDR3 nucleotide sequence: TGTGCCAGCAGCACTAGCGGGGAAGAGACCCAGTACTTC. It codes for CASSTSGEETQYF. The variable domain in full, with the rest retrieved from reference TRBV7-3 and TRBJ2-5, is GAGVSQTPSNKVTEKGKYVELRCDPISGHTALYWYRQSLGQGPEFLIYFQGTGAADDSGLPNDRFFAVRPEGSVSTLKIQRTERGDSAVYLCASSTSGEETQYFGPGTRLLVL.

The chain links TRBV23-1 to TRBJ2-7, with D perhaps TRBD1 or TRBD2 (6 bases each). TRBV23-1 is identified as an open reading frame with a role that is uncertain. Trimming took off 10 bases at V and 12 bases at J, with 25 bases between the two ends. The CDR3 is 13 residues long. CDR3 in DNA: TGCGCCACTGCTCAAGGAGGTGGGGGGCGGGGGTACTTC. Encoded protein: CATAQGGGGRGYF.

The J gene is TRBJ2-6, the V gene TRBV5-8; D gene uncertain. V shed 4 bases and J shed 1 base, with 15 bases lying between them. This CDR3 is 17 amino acids long. Per germline, CDR1 SGHTS and CDR2 YDEGEE. The CDR3 sequence is CASSIILGVSGANVLTF. CDR3 bases: TGTGCCAGCAGCATTATCCTAGGTGTATCTGGGGCCAACGTCCTGACTTTC.

V gene TRBV5-4 combines with J gene TRBJ1-1; no definite D call. Germline CDR1 SGHNT, CDR2 YYREEE (reference sequence). Trimming removed 4 bases from V and 0 bases from J, with 10 bases in between. The CDR3 has 14 amino acids. The CDR3 is CASSPIALNTEAFF. In DNA, the CDR3 is TGTGCCAGCAGCCCGATCGCCCTGAACACTGAAGCTTTCTTT. Looking up the rest from reference TRBV5-4 and TRBJ1-1 gives the full variable domain: ETGVTQSPTHLIKTRGQQVTLRCSSQSGHNTVSWYQQALGQGPQFIFQYYREEENGRGNFPPRFSGLQFPNYSSELNVNALELDDSALYLCASSPIALNTEAFFGQGTRLTVV.